The subject of this entry is one T cell receptor beta chain. What it binds is unknown. The data were obtained in a study of T cell responses to AZD1222 COVID-19 vaccine. Study observations and caveats: Nearly half of spike-specific TCRs reportedly target unmutated variant regions. Only a handful of AZD1222 recipients, six or seven in all, had baseline seropositivity. Spike-wide coverage was observed for vaccine-associated CD4 TCRs, with dominant responses at 160-218 and 743-854.

Trimming cost V 5 bases and J 6 bases; bases outside gene matches: 10. From germline, CDR1 is LNHDA and CDR2 SQIVND (reference sequence). The length of the CDR3 is 15 residues. Using immunoSEQ multiplex PCR, the repertoire was profiled, and TCRdb retains in-frame clones only, with some absent. Of approximately 30,000 clones detected, over 75% appear once; the ten largest clones hold 8% to 13%. The chain is built from TRBV19 and TRBJ1-2; 9 bases align to TRBD1. The sample was peripheral blood, taken 28 days after the second AZD1222 dose. The TCR originated in an adult who received the AZD1222 COVID-19 vaccine. The CDR3 DNA reads TGTGCCAGTAGTCTACGGACAGGGGAAGGACATGGCTACACCTTC. Amino acids: CASSLRTGEGHGYTF.